This note documents a single T cell receptor (beta chain) sequence. Its antigen is not yet known. No base quality values were provided; no much bigger clone lies one nucleotide off. Taken with the paper, the label for time point translates to: blood 4 weeks post-SBRT, at nephrectomy. The intended sense of this specimen's treatment or condition label: 15 Gy SBRT to primary tumor, nephrectomy 4 weeks later. The samples were obtained from a clinical trial, where primary renal cell carcinomas were treated with 15 Gy stereotactic body radiation therapy and then removed by nephrectomy 4 weeks afterward. To track tumor-enriched clonotypes, serial peripheral blood was sampled from radiation-treated patients at baseline and at 2 weeks and 4 weeks after SBRT. All patients had renal cell carcinoma with clear cell pathology. The QIAamp DNA Blood Mini Kit (Qiagen) was used to prepare genomic DNA for TCR sequencing. Only samples passing all quality control checks were included in the analyses.

The data are from a study of radiation and T cells in renal cell carcinoma (TCRdb year 2020). With respect to the entire study: A total of around 50 samples underwent TCR beta sequencing, made up of 25 or so tumors and about 27 peripheral blood samples. The last blood draw happened 4 weeks after radiation, timed to coincide with nephrectomy. Across all 53 samples, 4,016,671 unique CDR3 nucleotide sequences, encoding 2 million to 3 million unique CDR3 amino acid sequences, were identified.

The immunoSEQ kit was used, according to the manufacturer's recommendations, to generate TCR beta libraries from genomic DNA. For library preparation, a first multiplex PCR was performed with proprietary primers, followed by a second PCR in which unique barcodes were added, and bead cleanups were performed after each round. A kit-provided positive control reaction and a negative control reaction were included in every sample batch. The final libraries were assessed on an Agilent 4200 TapeStation D1000 ScreenTape, pooled by volume, and quantified by qPCR. An Illumina NextSeq500 fitted with a MidOutput 150-cycle cartridge performed the sequencing, running 156 Read1 cycles and 15 Index1 cycles with the kit's custom primers. The pooled library was loaded at 0.75 to 1 pM with an approximately 21% PhiX control spike-in. On the study's bioinformatics: Vendor-processed data were analyzed in R, with a clonotype defined as all T cells sharing the same CDR3 nucleotide sequence. In the clone abundance analyses, frequencies were normalized to the 10,000 most abundant clones in each sample. Public T cell clones, averaging fewer than five per sample, were removed before analysis. Tumor-enriched clonotypes and baseline blood-enriched clonotypes were defined as those with an abundance difference of at least 32-fold between compartments. Clonotypes expanded or contracted between blood time points were identified with a beta-binomial differential abundance model. The Baroni-Urbani and Buser coefficient was used to measure tumor-blood repertoire similarity, and groups were compared with two-tailed Wilcoxon tests in R. TCRdb obtained this table from immuneACCESS and retained in-frame rearrangements with V and J assigned. These tables miss some clones; where compared with another copy, unresolved V genes account for less than half of the shortfall, and the remainder is unexplained. V and J calls and clone size are as listed in that table; D and trimming were resolved from the DNA. The sample has around 77,000 clones on record, around 78% of them singletons. The ten largest make up under 2.5% of the sample.

Spanning cysteine to phenylalanine, the CDR3 consists of 16 amino acids. The CDR3 DNA has 48 bases and is translated from base 1. Taken from the germline V gene, the CDR1 and CDR2 loops are KGHSH and LQKENI. Unmatched junction bases come to 11, with V trimmed by 2 bases and J by 5 bases. Results the study describes overall, beyond this receptor: The single-armed trial design could not address effects of radiation dose or scheduling on the TCR repertoire. Because no pretreatment tumor biopsies were available, whether clonotypes were present in the tumor at baseline could not be determined. Top tumor clonotypes rose in blood from baseline to 2 weeks post-radiation, then contracted by 4 weeks, suggesting transient expansion of tumor-resident clones. Changes in the blood repertoire were not tracked past 4 weeks after treatment.

The chain was built from TRBV18 and TRBJ2-7; 8 bases in between match TRBD1. The sequencing used blood, collected from a patient whose treatment included radiotherapy and nephrectomy. The sequence was collected from a woman aged 60-75 years with renal cell carcinoma. The CDR3 loop reads CASSPGSGQGTHEQYF. The sequenced DNA: TGTGCCAGCTCACCAGGCTCAGGACAGGGAACCCACGAGCAGTACTTC.